One sample yielded the 27 T cell receptor beta chains listed below, sequenced in a study of T cell responses to AZD1222 COVID-19 vaccine. Sequencing was performed with immunoSEQ multiplex PCR; in TCRdb, only in-frame clones are kept and a portion is missing. The repertoire includes approximately 200,000 clones, approximately 94% of them detected once, and 9.2% sits in the top ten. The specimen was peripheral blood, collected on day 0 of AZD1222 vaccination. The source of these receptors is an adult in good health.

This clone has a single count. The V call is TRBV7-2, the J call TRBJ1-1; D gene uncertain. This CDR3 region has 13 residues. V was pared by 5 bases and J by 4 bases, with 11 bases between. Germline V gene lookup returns CDR1 SGHTA and CDR2 FQGNSA. The CDR3 spells CASSELIRTEAFF. The CDR3 bases are TGTGCCAGCAGCGAACTTATACGCACTGAAGCTTTCTTT.

In its sample, this clone was seen once. J is TRBJ2-4 and V is TRBV19, with 11 bases lining up with TRBD2. The CDR3 has 19 amino acids. The junction had 7 bases not matched to a gene; V was cut back by 0 bases and J by 0 bases. CDR1 and CDR2 (germline): LNHDA, SQIVND (reference sequence). DNA for the CDR3: TGTGCCAGTAGTATAGATCTGCTAGCGGGAGGACTAGCCAAAAACATTCAGTACTTC. Translating gives CASSIDLLAGGLAKNIQYF.

The chain joins TRBV10-3 to TRBJ2-2; 14 nucleotides match TRBD2. V lost 6 bases to trimming and J lost 6 bases; unmatched junction nucleotides: 12. The CDR3 is 18 amino acids. Germline V gene sequence: CDR1 ENHRY, CDR2 SYGVKD. CDR3 amino acids: CAISPRGTSGSFAGELFF. CDR3 DNA: TGTGCCATCAGCCCCCGAGGGACTAGCGGGAGTTTTGCCGGGGAGCTGTTTTTT.

The table lists this clone with a count of one. The chain recombines TRBV7-9 with TRBJ2-5, with 10 bases fitting TRBD2. CDR3 length: 14 residues. From germline, CDR1 is SEHNR and CDR2 FQNEAQ (reference sequence). V trimming: 5 bases; J trimming: 5 bases; junction bases outside the gene matches: 5. CDR3 sequence (DNA): TGTGCCAGCAGCCAAAGCGGGAGGGCTGAGACCCAGTACTTC. It codes for CASSQSGRAETQYF.

This chain links TRBV6-2 or TRBV6-3 with TRBJ2-4; 8 bases agree with TRBD1. Germline V gene sequence: CDR1 MNHEY, CDR2 SVGEGT. J lost 10 bases, V lost 2 bases, and 7 bases had no gene match. The CDR3 runs to 14 residues. CDR3 sequence reads: CASSYPRDRQIQYF. CDR3 nucleotide sequence: TGTGCCAGCAGTTACCCACGGGACAGGCAGATTCAGTACTTC.

The J gene is TRBJ2-5, the V gene TRBV28; no clear D gene. In germline, CDR1 is MDHEN, CDR2 SYDVKM. This CDR3 has 15 amino acids. V lost 7 bases and J lost 1, with 16 bases in between. CDR3 nucleotides: TGTGCCAGCAAGAGAGGTGATAGAGCCCAAGAGACCCAGTACTTC. It is translated as CASKRGDRAQETQYF.

The V gene is TRBV7-9, the J gene TRBJ1-4; D gene uncertain. Trimming pared 2 bases from V and 3 bases from J, leaving 7 bases between. CDR1 SEHNR and CDR2 FQNEAQ come from the germline V gene (reference sequence). The CDR3 is 14 amino acids. Here the CDR3 DNA reads TGTGCCAGCAGCTTAAGCACGGCTAATGAAAAACTGTTTTTT. This codes for CASSLSTANEKLFF.

This clone was recorded once. The chain's CDR3 is CASSLGGQPSQPQHF. The DNA for the CDR3 is TGCGCCAGCAGCTTGGGGGGACAGCCTTCTCAGCCCCAGCATTTT. The chain carries TRBV5-1 and TRBJ1-5, with 7 bases identical to TRBD1. The CDR3 has 15 amino acids. The V gene's germline CDR1 is SGHRS and CDR2 YFSETQ. After removal of 0 bases from V and 6 bases from J, the junction contained 6 bases not matched to a gene.

The V and J genes are TRBV21-1 and TRBJ1-1. TRBV21-1 constitutes a pseudogene. The CDR3 sequence is 17 residues long. The CDR3 reads CASSKRIGSRISPEAFF. CDR3 nucleotides: TGTGCCAGCAGCAAAAGGATCGGCAGCCGAATCAGCCCTGAAGCTTTCTTT.

V gene TRBV5-1 combines with J gene TRBJ2-1, with a possible D match to TRBD1 (6 bases). There are 15 residues in the CDR3. Looked up from germline, CDR1 is SGHRS and CDR2 is YFSETQ. V was clipped by 2 bases and J by 10 bases, with 19 bases between them. CDR3 nucleotide sequence: TGCGCCAGCAGCTTCTCGGCCAGGGGTCTGGGGGAGCAGTTCTTC. Its protein product is CASSFSARGLGEQFF.

This chain links TRBV5-8 with TRBJ1-1; TRBD1 might be the D (6 bases). CDR1 SGHTS and CDR2 YDEGEE come from the germline V gene. V was shortened by 0 bases and J by 3 bases, with 9 bases between the two germline ends. CDR3 length equals 14 residues. In DNA form, the CDR3 reads TGTGCCAGCAGCTTGGGACAGGTGTACACTGAAGCTTTCTTT. This translates into CASSLGQVYTEAFF.

The chain couples TRBV6-6 to TRBJ1-2; the D gene is possibly TRBD1 (6 bases). This CDR3 contains 15 residues. Germline CDR1 and CDR2: MNHNY and SVGAGI (reference sequence). V was pared by 6 bases and J by 6 bases, with 20 bases between. The CDR3 reads CASRSRRDTQDGYTF. DNA for the CDR3: TGTGCCAGCAGATCGCGCCGGGACACCCAGGATGGCTACACCTTC.

The rearrangement links TRBV29-1 to TRBJ1-2; D is perhaps TRBD1 (5 bases). This CDR3 has 12 residues. In germline, CDR1 is SQVTM, CDR2 ANQGSEA. The V gene lost 2 bases and the J gene lost 8 bases, with 12 bases spanning the gap. CDR3 amino acids: CSVETREEGYTF. The DNA for the CDR3 is TGCAGCGTTGAAACCAGGGAGGAGGGCTACACCTTC.

On this clone: Additional DNA sequences in this sample encode the identical CDR3. The chain uses TRBV5-1 and TRBJ1-1, with D unclear. Germline V gene sequence: CDR1 SGHRS, CDR2 YFSETQ. V lost 0 bases and J lost 3, with 3 bases in between. This CDR3 comprises 12 residues. The CDR3 loop is CASSLGDTEAFF. CDR3 DNA: TGCGCCAGCAGCTTGGGGGACACTGAAGCTTTCTTT. Variable domain in full (rest from reference TRBV5-1 and TRBJ1-1): KAGVTQTPRYLIKTRGQQVTLSCSPISGHRSVSWYQQTPGQGLQFLFEYFSETQRNKGNFPGRFSGRQFSNSRSEMNVSTLELGDSALYLCASSLGDTEAFFGQGTRLTVV.

CDR3 coding DNA: TGTGCCAGCAGCCAAGAAGGGGCAGGGATCAATCAGCCCCAGCATTTT. Translation: CASSQEGAGINQPQHF. This chain connects TRBV3-1 (or the pseudogene TRBV3-2) to TRBJ1-5, with D perhaps TRBD1 (5 bases). The CDR3 length is 16 residues. Between the trimmed V and J ends, which lost 0 bases and 3 bases, there was a span of 12 bases. The germline gives CDR1 LGHDT, CDR2 YNNKEL (reference sequence).

For the CDR3, the DNA is TGTGCCAGCAGCTCCGGACAGGCCCCCACAGATACGCAGTATTTT. Protein sequence: CASSSGQAPTDTQYF. This chain connects TRBV28 to TRBJ2-3, with 7 bases identical to TRBD1. In germline, CDR1 is MDHEN, CDR2 SYDVKM. Trimming removed 6 bases from V and 2 bases from J; junction bases left unmatched: 8. The CDR3 length is 15 residues. The full variable domain, with the rest looked up from reference TRBV28 and TRBJ2-3, is DVKVTQSSRYLVKRTGEKVFLECVQDMDHENMFWYRQDPGLGLRLIYFSYDVKMKEKGDIPEGYSVSREKKERFSLILESASTNQTSMYLCASSSGQAPTDTQYFGPGTRLTVL.

The rearrangement uses TRBV19 and TRBJ1-2; D gene unclear. Germline CDR1 LNHDA, CDR2 SQIVND (reference sequence). The V and J ends lost 1 base and 0 bases respectively, with 9 bases between them. CDR3 size: 15 residues. CDR3 sequence reads: CASSIGFGPNYGYTF. CDR3 nucleotides: TGTGCCAGTAGTATAGGTTTCGGCCCTAACTATGGCTACACCTTC. The full variable domain, completed using reference TRBV19 and TRBJ1-2, is DGGITQSPKYLFRKEGQNVTLSCEQNLNHDAMYWYRQDPGQGLRLIYYSQIVNDFQKGDIAEGYSVSREKKESFPLTVTSAQKNPTAFYLCASSIGFGPNYGYTFGSGTRLTVV.

The chain carries TRBV6-5 and TRBJ1-2; D not resolved. The CDR3 spans 15 residues. Germline V gene sequence: CDR1 MNHEY, CDR2 SVGAGI. Trimming took off 7 bases at V and 2 bases at J, with 17 bases between the two ends. The CDR3 coding sequence is TGTGCCAGCAAACGGATAGGTAGTAGAAACTATGGCTACACCTTC. It is translated as CASKRIGSRNYGYTF.

The rearrangement uses TRBV4-1 and TRBJ2-1; either TRBD1 or TRBD2 may supply D (5 bases each). The CDR3 has 13 residues. CDR1 and CDR2 from the germline V gene are MGHRA and YSYEKL. V gave up 0 bases and J gave up 9 bases, with 9 bases separating them. The DNA of the CDR3 is TGCGCCAGCAGCCAAGACCCCGGGGCTGAGCAGTTCTTC. Translation: CASSQDPGAEQFF.

The chain carries TRBV6-2 or TRBV6-3 and TRBJ2-7, with D tentatively TRBD1 (6 bases). From germline, CDR1 is MNHEY and CDR2 SVGEGT. Trimming removed 4 bases at V and 0 bases at J, with 13 bases between. The CDR3 has 15 amino acids. The DNA for the CDR3 is TGTGCCAGCAGTTTATACCCGGGACACTCCTACGAGCAGTACTTC. Translation gives CASSLYPGHSYEQYF.

The chain recombines TRBV27 with TRBJ2-2; D gene uncertain. The V gene's germline CDR1 is MNHEY and CDR2 SMNVEV (reference sequence). The CDR3 has 14 amino acids. The V and J ends lost 7 bases and 3 bases respectively, with 12 bases between them. CDR3 sequence reads: CASTARTDTGELFF. For the CDR3, the DNA is TGTGCCAGCACCGCGAGGACCGACACCGGGGAGCTGTTTTTT.

The chain has TRBV24-1 and TRBJ2-1, with 8 nucleotides matching TRBD1. The junction had 9 bases not matched to a gene; V was cut back by 9 bases and J by 6 bases. The CDR3 runs 14 residues. Germline V lookup: CDR1 KGHDR, CDR2 SFDVKD. The CDR3 reads CATSGQGVSNEQFF. In DNA, the CDR3 is TGTGCCACCTCCGGACAGGGTGTTTCCAATGAGCAGTTCTTC.

The chain combines TRBV4-1 with TRBJ2-7, with 9 bases matching TRBD2. Germline assignment: CDR1 MGHRA and CDR2 YSYEKL. Unmatched junction bases numbered 4, after V lost 4 bases and J lost 0 bases. This CDR3 has 15 amino acids. The CDR3 coding sequence is TGCGCCAGCAGCCCCATTAGCGGGAGCTCCTACGAGCAGTACTTC. This translates into CASSPISGSSYEQYF.

This chain joins TRBV6-6 and TRBJ2-3; D is undetermined. Trimming removed 2 bases from V and 6 bases from J, with 9 bases in between. Germline V lookup: CDR1 MNHNY, CDR2 SVGAGI (reference sequence). This CDR3 has 13 residues. CDR3 residues: CASSYPRRDTQYF. The CDR3 DNA follows: TGTGCCAGCAGTTACCCTCGTCGGGATACGCAGTATTTT.

As for this clone: This sample includes further DNA sequences coding for the same CDR3. This chain connects TRBV24-1 to TRBJ2-2, with TRBD2 matching 12 bases. The V and J ends lost 3 bases and 2 bases, in that order; junction bases with no gene match: 3. This CDR3 contains 17 residues. Germline loops: CDR1 KGHDR, CDR2 SFDVKD. The CDR3 region is CATSDRLAGVNTGELFF. The CDR3 region has the DNA TGTGCCACCAGTGATCGACTAGCGGGAGTCAACACCGGGGAGCTGTTTTTT.

This clone has more than one count but fewer than ten. The rearrangement joins TRBV29-1 to TRBJ1-5; D gene unclear. V was trimmed by 7 bases and J by 2 bases, leaving 9 bases between them. Germline lookup yields CDR1 SQVTM and CDR2 ANQGSEA. The CDR3 loop spans 12 amino acids. The CDR3 DNA sequence: TGCAGCGCCGCTTGGGGCAATCAGCCCCAGCATTTT. It encodes CSAAWGNQPQHF.

V is TRBV5-4 and J is TRBJ1-6; no clear D gene. This CDR3 region has 15 residues. Per the germline V gene, CDR1 is SGHNT and CDR2 is YYREEE (reference sequence). V lost 1 base to trimming and J lost 6 bases, with 11 bases between them. CDR3 region: CASSLNRGLNSPLHF. For the CDR3, the DNA is TGTGCCAGCAGCTTGAACAGAGGTCTTAATTCACCCCTCCACTTT.